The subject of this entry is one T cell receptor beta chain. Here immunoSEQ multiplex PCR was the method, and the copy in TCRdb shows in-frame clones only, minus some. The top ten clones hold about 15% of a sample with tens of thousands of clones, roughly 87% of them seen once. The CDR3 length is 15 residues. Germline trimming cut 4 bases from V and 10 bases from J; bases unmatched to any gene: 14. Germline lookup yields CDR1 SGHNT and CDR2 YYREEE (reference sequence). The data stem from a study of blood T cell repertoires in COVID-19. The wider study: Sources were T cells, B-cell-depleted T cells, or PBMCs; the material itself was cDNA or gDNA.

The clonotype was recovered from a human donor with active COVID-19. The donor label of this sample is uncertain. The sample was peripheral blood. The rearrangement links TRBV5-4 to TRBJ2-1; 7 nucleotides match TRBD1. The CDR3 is CASSPRDSAKGEQFF. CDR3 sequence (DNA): TGTGCCAGCAGCCCCAGGGACAGCGCAAAGGGAGAGCAGTTCTTC.